Listed below are T cell receptor beta chains from one sample, sequenced in a study of technical replicates of blood from a handful of donors. Data came from immunoSEQ multiplex PCR; TCRdb stores just in-frame clones and leaves some out. The sample shows some 63,000 clones, roughly 89% of them seen only once. Source material: PBMCs. Receptor source: a human donor in good health. Some clones in this sample may be carry-over from other donors' samples. Each CDR3 is given with its conserved first and last residue. D genes are given only for firm matches. The size field is filled for only some rows; it gives once, few, many or a size class.

D | J | size | V | DNA | CDR3
TRBD1 | TRBJ2-5 | - | TRBV5-1 | TGCGCCAGCAGGAGGGACAGGGAAGAGACCCAGTACTTC | CASRRDREETQYF
TRBD2 | TRBJ2-5 | - | TRBV11-1 | TGTGCCAGCAGCTTGCCGGGGGGGCTTGAGACCCAGTACTTC | CASSLPGGLETQYF
TRBD2 | TRBJ2-3 | - | TRBV2 | TGTGCCAGCACCTCGTTGATCGGCGGGAGGGCCCCAGATACGCAGTATTTT | CASTSLIGGRAPDTQYF
- | TRBJ2-7 | few | TRBV20-1 | TGCAGTGCTAGAGATCGCGAGCAGTACTTC | CSARDREQYF
- | TRBJ2-1 | once | TRBV21-1 | TGTGCCAGCAGCAGTGGAGGGACAGGGGGCTGTAGTGAGCAGTTCTTC | CASSSGGTGGCSEQFF
- | TRBJ2-1 | - | TRBV5-1 | TGCGCCAGCAGCAGAGACAGCTACAATGAGCAGTTCTTC | CASSRDSYNEQFF
- | TRBJ2-7 | - | TRBV4-1 | TGCGCCAGCAGCCAGTCCGTAGCCCGCGAGCAGTACTTC | CASSQSVAREQYF
TRBD1 | TRBJ2-7 | once | TRBV5-4 | TGTGCCAGCAGCCGGGAGGACAGGGGCTACGAGCAGTACTTC | CASSREDRGYEQYF
- | TRBJ1-2 | - | TRBV2 | TGTGCCAGCAGTTCGGACGGGGGCTATGGCTACACCTTC | CASSSDGGYGYTF
- | TRBJ1-1 | - | TRBV6-5 | TGTGCCAGCAGTTACCCGGGACAGAACACTGAAGCTTTCTTT | CASSYPGQNTEAFF
TRBD2 | TRBJ2-1 | - | TRBV11-2 | TGTGCCAGCAGCCTTCTAGCGGGTTCCTACAATGAGCAGTTCTTC | CASSLLAGSYNEQFF
- | TRBJ2-7 | - | TRBV30 | TGTGCCTGGAGTGTACCCCCCCAGAGGTACGAGCAGTACTTC | CAWSVPPQRYEQYF
- | TRBJ2-7 | - | TRBV25-1 | TGTGCCAGCAGCAGGGGCCTCGTCGTAGAGCAGTACTTC | CASSRGLVVEQYF